One T cell receptor (beta chain) is described in this entry. Healthy adults negative for HIV, lacking recent acute infections or vaccinations, served as donors. Generated by immunoSEQ multiplex PCR, the TCRdb table keeps only in-frame clones and is missing some. The sample includes approximately 2,000,000 clones, just under 95% of them seen just once. The sample is drawn from a study of shared clonotypes between healthy human individuals. Germline V gives CDR1 MNHNY, CDR2 SVGAGI (reference sequence). V was cut by 7 bases and J by 0 bases, with 15 bases left in between. This CDR3 spans 15 amino acids. This clonotype was sampled from a man between 18 and 35 years old in good health. Some clones in this sample may be carry-over from other donors' samples. The gene calls are TRBV6-6 and TRBJ1-1; a possible D gene is TRBD1 (6 bases). The sample comprised naive CD4+ T cells from PBMCs. Subset in this sample: CD45RA+ positively selected. CDR3 protein: CASIKGEGMNTEAFF. In nucleotides, the CDR3 is TGTGCCAGCATCAAGGGGGAGGGAATGAACACTGAAGCTTTCTTT.